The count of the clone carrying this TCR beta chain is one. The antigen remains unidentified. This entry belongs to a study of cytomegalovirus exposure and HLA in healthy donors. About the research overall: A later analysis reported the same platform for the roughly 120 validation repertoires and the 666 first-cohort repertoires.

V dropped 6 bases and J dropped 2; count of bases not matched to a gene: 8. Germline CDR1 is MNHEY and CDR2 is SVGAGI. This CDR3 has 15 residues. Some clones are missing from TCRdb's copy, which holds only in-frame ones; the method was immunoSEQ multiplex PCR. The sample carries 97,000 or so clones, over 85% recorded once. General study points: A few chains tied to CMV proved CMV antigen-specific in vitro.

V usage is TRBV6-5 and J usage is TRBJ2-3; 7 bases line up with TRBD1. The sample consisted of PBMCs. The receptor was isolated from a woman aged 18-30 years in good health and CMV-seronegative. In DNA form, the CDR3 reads TGTGCCAGCAGATTGGACAGGTACCCCACAGATACGCAGTATTTT. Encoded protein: CASRLDRYPTDTQYF.